The 3 T cell receptor beta chains in this list originate from one sample, sequenced in a study of OX40 agonist ivuxolimab in advanced cancers. Method: immunoSEQ multiplex PCR; TCRdb's copy keeps in-frame clones and lacks some. Altogether 70,000 or so clones are present, 92% being singletons, with the ten largest covering roughly 10%. The material sequenced was CD4+ or CD8+ T cells sorted from blood, taken in a trial of the OX40 agonist ivuxolimab. These receptors were taken from an adult with an advanced solid tumor such as melanoma, head and neck, liver or kidney cancer.

CDR3 loop: CASSLELGYEQYF. DNA of the CDR3: TGTGCCAGCAGCTTAGAATTAGGTTACGAGCAGTACTTC. This chain joins TRBV7-6 and TRBJ2-5; D gene uncertain. The J call is in doubt because the DNA end fits TRBJ2-7 better. This CDR3 comprises 13 residues. Germline V gene sequence: CDR1 SGHVS, CDR2 FNYEAQ.

The chain couples TRBV13 to TRBJ2-3, with TRBD2 identical over 9 bases. CDR3 length equals 16 residues. Trimming at V came to 5 bases and at J to 2 bases, leaving 8 bases not matched to a gene. Germline assignment: CDR1 PRHDT and CDR2 FYEKMQ (reference sequence). In DNA form, the CDR3 reads TGTGCCAGCAGCCAAAAGGGACTAGCAAACACAGATACGCAGTATTTT. Residues: CASSQKGLANTDTQYF.

The V gene is TRBV7-2, the J gene TRBJ1-4; 8 nucleotides line up with TRBD1. Losses at the gene ends were 5 bases for V and 8 bases for J; bases not matched to a gene: 13. CDR1 and CDR2 from the germline V gene are SGHTA and FQGNSA. The CDR3 is made up of 16 amino acids. The CDR3 reads CASSAPTGGGNEKLFF. CDR3 bases: TGTGCCAGCAGCGCACCTACAGGGGGAGGGAACGAAAAACTGTTTTTT.